This T cell receptor (beta chain) was obtained from a study of T cell responses to AZD1222 COVID-19 vaccine. Study results and limitations: At study baseline, merely over 5 AZD1222 recipients were seropositive.

The table came from immunoSEQ multiplex PCR; TCRdb's copy has only in-frame clones and leaves some out. The table has 80,000 to 130,000 clones, 85% to 90% seen once. Points on this clone: Its target is unknown.

The material was peripheral blood, obtained on day 0 of AZD1222 vaccination. This TCR was sampled from an adult in good health.

DNA for the CDR3: TGTGCCAGCCGAGGAACTCTTGGAAAACTGTTTTTT. Its protein is CASRGTLGKLFF. This chain connects TRBV6-5 to TRBJ1-4; D remains ambiguous. Germline V gene data show CDR1 as MNHEY and CDR2 as SVGAGI. Trimming removed 8 bases at V and 10 bases at J, with 14 bases between. This CDR3 has 12 residues.